This paragraph reports one TCR beta chain. In germline, CDR1 is SNHLY, CDR2 FYNNEI. The length of the CDR3 is 16 residues. J lost 0 bases, V lost 6 bases, and 8 bases had no gene match. This entry comes from a study of blood T cell repertoires in COVID-19. Overall study context: COVID-19 samples from acute and convalescent phases originated in the United States, Italy and Spain. T cells, B-cell-depleted T cells, or PBMCs supplied cDNA or gDNA.

Only in-frame clones appear in the TCRdb table, and some are missing; sequencing was by immunoSEQ multiplex PCR. This table holds approximately 310,000 clones, less than 85% found once. Individuals drawn from around 25 US areas were about 18 to 95 years old. Exposed enrollees encountered a COVID-19 case at some point within 2 weeks before study entry. The receptor was isolated from a woman between 25 and 40 years old who had been exposed to COVID-19. The chain recombines TRBV2 with TRBJ1-2; TRBD1 matches 9 bases. The sequenced sample consisted of PBMCs or T cells enriched from blood (not recorded which). CDR3 DNA: TGTGCCAGCAGCGAGAACAGGGGGCGAGCTAACTATGGCTACACCTTC. Amino acids: CASSENRGRANYGYTF.